This T cell receptor beta chain originates from a study of blood T cell repertoires in COVID-19. The overall study: Acute-phase and convalescent COVID-19 samples originated in the United States, Italy and Spain. The cDNA or gDNA used as material had been derived from T cells, B-cell-depleted T cells, or PBMCs.

The CDR3 spans 17 residues. Germline trimming cut 1 base from V and 1 base from J; bases unmatched to any gene: 9. Germline assignment: CDR1 MNHEY and CDR2 SMNVEV (reference sequence). This clone was counted between two and nine times. Per the authors' pipeline: It was from reference gene primer amplification that nucleated cell counts were estimated. The method was immunoSEQ multiplex PCR; TCRdb's version includes in-frame clones alone and lacks a portion of them. The D gene and trimming were derived from the DNA, and the V and J assignments and clone size from that table. The sample has around 260,000 clones; approximately 90% are singletons.

Sequenced sample: peripheral blood. The sequence was obtained from a man aged 25 to 45 with acute or convalescent COVID-19. V and J are TRBV27 and TRBJ2-5; 7 nucleotides match TRBD1. The CDR3 protein is CASSLFGTAVFQETQYF. DNA for the CDR3: TGTGCCAGCAGTTTATTCGGGACAGCGGTTTTCCAAGAGACCCAGTACTTC.